These 32 T cell receptor beta chains originate from one sample sequenced in a study of blood T cells in healthy people across ages. The authors ran a second PCR of about 6 to 11 cycles using a sample-barcoded 5' primer and a J-beta primer mix. TCRdb analysed the 5' RACE reads with MiXCR anew, one entry per CDR3 protein. The table has about a million distinct CDR3 sequences, just over 50% seen once. The specimen sequenced was blood. The receptor set was obtained from a woman between 55 and 75 years old in good health.

V gene TRBV7-6 combines with J gene TRBJ2-1; 10 bases map to TRBD2. Germline lookup yields CDR1 SGHVS and CDR2 FNYEAQ. The CDR3 runs to 16 residues. J was trimmed by 2 bases and V by 5 bases; bases with no gene match: 6. CDR3 DNA sequence: TGTGCCAGCAGCGAACGACTAGCGGGTGCCTACAATGAGCAGTTCTTC. As protein: CASSERLAGAYNEQFF.

This chain links TRBV20-1 with TRBJ2-3; TRBD2 might be the D (6 bases). Trimming removed 6 bases from V and 1 base from J, with 17 bases in between. Germline V lookup: CDR1 DFQATT, CDR2 SNEGSKA (reference sequence). The CDR3 is made up of 15 amino acids. This CDR3 reads CSAIAGGIGTDTQYF. DNA of the CDR3: TGCAGTGCCATAGCAGGCGGGATAGGCACAGATACGCAGTATTTT.

The gene calls are TRBV6-2 or TRBV6-3 and TRBJ2-4, with D possibly being TRBD2 (5 bases). TRBJ2-7 explains the end of the DNA better; the J call may be wrong. CDR3 length: 15 amino acids. In germline, CDR1 is MNHEY, CDR2 SVGEGT. The CDR3 DNA reads TGTGCCAGCAGTATATCTTGGACGGGAAACTACGAGCAGTACTTC. Translated, it gives CASSISWTGNYEQYF.

V usage is TRBV29-1 and J usage is TRBJ2-7, with D hard to call. The end of the DNA is better explained by TRBJ2-1, so the J call may be wrong. CDR1 and CDR2 (germline): SQVTM, ANQGSEA. The CDR3 is made up of 11 amino acids. CDR3 nucleotides: TGCAGCGTGCGATGGGTCAATGAGCAGTTCTTC. Amino acid sequence: CSVRWVNEQFF.

This clonotype was detected ten times or more. The chain has TRBV2 and TRBJ2-5; D is unclear. The V gene's germline CDR1 is SNHLY and CDR2 FYNNEI. Trimming stripped 9 bases from V and 5 bases from J, with 16 bases between. The CDR3 totals 13 residues. The CDR3, as DNA: TGTGCCAGTTCCGTCGGCATTAGGGAGACCCAGTACTTC. Protein product: CASSVGIRETQYF.

This clonotype was seen a handful of times. The chain links TRBV12-3 or TRBV12-4 to TRBJ2-7; D not resolved. Deletions cut 6 bases from V and 0 bases from J, with 15 bases between. CDR3 length equals 15 residues. Written as DNA, the CDR3 is TGTGCCAGCAGGGCCGAGGACGCGAACTCCTACGAGCAGTACTTC. This codes for CASRAEDANSYEQYF.

The genes are TRBV27 and TRBJ2-7; TRBD2 matches 9 bases. Trimming took 3 bases from V and 2 from J; bases not matched to a gene: 11. Per the germline V gene, CDR1 is MNHEY and CDR2 is SMNVEV (reference sequence). CDR3 length: 17 residues. CDR3 region: CASSLRAGGDRTYEQYF. The CDR3 DNA reads TGTGCCAGCAGTTTGCGGGCGGGAGGGGACAGAACCTACGAGCAGTACTTC.

The gene calls are TRBV7-9 and TRBJ2-1; 7 positions agree with TRBD1. CDR1 is SEHNR, CDR2 FQNEAQ, per germline (reference sequence). This CDR3 spans 17 amino acids. The V gene end was trimmed by 3 bases and the J gene end by 6 bases; junction bases not matched to a gene: 14. CDR3 DNA: TGTGCCAGCAGCTTGTTCATCGGGACAGAGGGGGTCAATGAGCAGTTCTTC. Translating it yields CASSLFIGTEGVNEQFF.

This clonotype was seen a few times. The gene calls are TRBV28 and TRBJ1-6; no clear D gene. The CDR3 spans 13 residues. Germline CDR1 and CDR2: MDHEN and SYDVKM. V lost 3 bases to trimming and J lost 10 bases, with 10 bases between them. Written as DNA, the CDR3 is TGTGCCAGCAGTTTGGAGGGAACATCACCCCTCCACTTT. It specifies CASSLEGTSPLHF.

The count of this clonotype is one. V and J are TRBV19 and TRBJ2-7; the D is unclear. This CDR3 is 14 amino acids long. The V end lost 4 bases, the J end lost 2 bases, and 12 bases lay between the germline ends. Germline-derived CDR1 and CDR2 are LNHDA and SQIVND (reference sequence). This CDR3 is CASSTNSRTYEQYF. The CDR3 DNA reads as TGTGCCAGTAGTACCAATTCGAGGACCTACGAGCAGTACTTC.

There are a few counts of this clonotype. The genes are TRBV10-3 and TRBJ2-4, with D unclear. Deletions cut 2 bases from V and 0 bases from J, with 14 bases between. The length of the CDR3 is 17 residues. Germline values: CDR1 ENHRY, CDR2 SYGVKD. The CDR3 sequence: CAISEPRLDLAKNIQYF. CDR3 sequence (DNA): TGTGCCATCAGTGAGCCACGCCTGGATTTAGCCAAAAACATTCAGTACTTC.

Only a few counts were recorded for this clonotype. The rearrangement links TRBV6-2 or TRBV6-3 to TRBJ2-1; the D is unclear. CDR1 and CDR2 (germline): MNHEY, SVGEGT. Deletions cut 6 bases from V and 8 bases from J, with 11 bases between. The CDR3 length is 12 residues. The CDR3 here is CASRAIGYEQFF. The DNA for the CDR3 is TGTGCCAGCAGGGCTATAGGATATGAGCAGTTCTTC.

The chain is built from TRBV6-2 or TRBV6-3 and TRBJ2-7; D is undetermined. The J call may be faulty, since TRBJ2-5 better matches the DNA end. The germline V gene encodes CDR1 MNHEY and CDR2 SVGEGT. The CDR3 is 13 amino acids. CDR3 sequence: CASSDGVPETQYF. In DNA form, the CDR3 reads TGTGCCAGCAGTGACGGAGTCCCAGAGACCCAGTACTTC.

The V call is TRBV7-2, the J call TRBJ2-5; 7 nucleotides agree with TRBD2. This CDR3 is built from 15 residues. Germline V gene lookup returns CDR1 SGHTA and CDR2 FQGNSA. V lost 4 bases, J lost 5 bases, and 10 bases stayed unmatched. CDR3 DNA sequence: TGTACCAGCAGCTGGCGCGGGCGGGAGTTGGAGACCCAGTACTTC. Amino acids: CTSSWRGRELETQYF.

This clonotype was observed a handful of times. The J gene is TRBJ2-7, the V gene TRBV28, with 10 bases aligning to TRBD2. Germline-derived CDR1 and CDR2 are MDHEN and SYDVKM. This CDR3 comprises 15 residues. V gave up 5 bases and J gave up 4 bases; unmatched junction bases: 8. CDR3 protein: CASSTFSSGRYEQYF. CDR3 bases: TGTGCCAGCAGTACCTTCTCTAGCGGGAGATACGAGCAGTACTTC.

This clonotype appeared many times. The rearrangement links TRBV4-3 to TRBJ2-2, with D hard to call. The CDR3 extends over 15 amino acids. Looked up from germline, CDR1 is LGHNA and CDR2 is YSLEER. The V end lost 3 bases, the J end lost 3 bases, and 11 bases lay between the germline ends. Written as DNA, the CDR3 is TGCGCCAGCAGCCACGTTGGCCGGGACACCGGGGAGCTGTTTTTT. It encodes CASSHVGRDTGELFF.

The V gene is TRBV14, the J gene TRBJ2-7; D might be TRBD2 (5 bases). The V and J ends lost 5 bases and 0 bases respectively, with 20 bases between them. This CDR3 has 17 amino acids. Germline V gives CDR1 SGHDN, CDR2 FVKESK. CDR3 nucleotide sequence: TGTGCCAGCAGCAGGGTGGGAGCAACAGCTCCCTCCTACGAGCAGTACTTC. Translating gives CASSRVGATAPSYEQYF.

The chain links TRBV3-1 to TRBJ2-7; D call uncertain. V lost 4 bases and J 6 bases, leaving 16 bases between the germline ends. Germline V CDR1 and CDR2: LGHDT, YNNKEL (reference sequence). The CDR3 spans 14 residues. CDR3 bases: TGTGCCAGCAGCCTAGGCGGTTACGTTTCCGAGCAGTACTTC. Translation: CASSLGGYVSEQYF.

This clonotype has ten or more counts. The J gene is TRBJ2-7, the V gene TRBV12-3 or TRBV12-4; D gene uncertain. Trimming shortened V by 3 bases and J by 6 bases, and 9 bases separated the two germline ends. This CDR3 has 12 residues. The DNA for the CDR3 is TGTGCCAGCAGTTTGCAGGTCTCCGAGCAGTACTTC. It is translated as CASSLQVSEQYF.

V and J are TRBV2 and TRBJ2-7, with D possibly matching TRBD1 (5 bases). From germline, CDR1 is SNHLY and CDR2 FYNNEI. V gave up 3 bases and J gave up 2 bases, with 11 bases separating them. The CDR3 runs 14 residues. The CDR3 is CASSDRQLTYEQYF. The CDR3 region has the DNA TGTGCCAGCAGTGATCGACAGCTTACCTACGAGCAGTACTTC.

The chain employs TRBV18 and TRBJ1-5; perhaps TRBD1 as D (5 bases). Between the trimmed V and J ends, which lost 5 bases and 5 bases, there was a span of 10 bases. CDR3 length: 13 amino acids. The germline V gene encodes CDR1 KGHSH and CDR2 LQKENI. The CDR3 is CASSDGADQPQHF. For the CDR3, the DNA is TGTGCCAGCTCAGATGGGGCAGATCAGCCCCAGCATTTT.

As regards this clonotype: With a much larger clone just one base away, this may be a read error. V gene TRBV18 combines with J gene TRBJ2-4; D uncertain. The closer fit of TRBJ2-7 to the DNA end suggests the J call may be wrong. This CDR3 contains 13 residues. Germline V CDR1 and CDR2: KGHSH, LQKENI. The CDR3 bases are TGTGCCAGCTTACCTCTTGAGACCTACGAGCAGTACTTC. This codes for CASLPLETYEQYF.

CDR3 protein: CASSTGLSSYEQYF. CDR3 in DNA: TGTGCCAGCAGCACGGGGTTGAGCTCCTACGAGCAGTACTTC. V and J are TRBV27 and TRBJ2-7, with D perhaps matching TRBD2 (5 bases). Trimming took off 6 bases at V and 0 bases at J, with 12 bases between the two ends. This CDR3 is built from 14 residues. Looked up from germline, CDR1 is MNHEY and CDR2 is SMNVEV (reference sequence).

As regards this clonotype: The junction does not match germline at one end; this may be a read error. This chain uses TRBV11-2 with TRBJ2-6; no clear D. The CDR3 has 15 amino acids. Per the germline V gene, CDR1 is SGHAT and CDR2 is FQNNGV. CDR3 sequence reads: CAGSFFRAGANVLTF. The CDR3 DNA sequence: TGTGCCGGCAGCTTTTTTAGGGCTGGGGCCAACGTCCTGACTTTC.

J is TRBJ1-5 and V is TRBV15, with D maybe TRBD1 (6 bases). The ends were cut back, 1 base at V and 4 bases at J, with 8 bases in the middle. Per germline, CDR1 LNHNV and CDR2 YYDKDF (reference sequence). This CDR3 comprises 14 residues. The CDR3 bases are TGTGCCACCAGCAGAGTAACAGGGAATCAGCCCCAGCATTTT. This codes for CATSRVTGNQPQHF.

This clonotype was seen a handful of times. The CDR3 spells CATSDPTGKEGYGYTF. CDR3 sequence (DNA): TGTGCCACCAGTGATCCTACGGGAAAGGAAGGCTATGGCTACACCTTC. The rearrangement uses TRBV24-1 and TRBJ1-2; D call uncertain. Per germline, CDR1 KGHDR and CDR2 SFDVKD. This CDR3 region has 16 residues. V was pared by 3 bases and J by 4 bases, with 17 bases between.

The chain combines TRBV6-2 or TRBV6-3 with TRBJ2-1, with D perhaps matching TRBD1 or TRBD2 (9 bases each). The V end lost 2 bases, the J end lost 9 bases, and 29 bases lay between the germline ends. From germline, CDR1 is MNHEY and CDR2 SVGEGT. CDR3 length: 19 residues. CDR3 loop: CASSYVDRGFPSGDTEQFF. The CDR3 nucleotides read TGTGCCAGCAGTTACGTGGACAGGGGATTTCCTAGCGGGGATACTGAGCAGTTCTTC.

The chain is built from TRBV5-1 and TRBJ2-1; a possible D gene is TRBD2 (6 bases). Germline V gives CDR1 SGHRS, CDR2 YFSETQ. The germline V and J ends were trimmed by 4 bases and 5 bases, with 13 bases remaining between them. The CDR3 has 14 amino acids. The CDR3 DNA reads TGCGCCAGCAGCAAGGGACTGGAGGACAATGAGCAGTTCTTC. As protein: CASSKGLEDNEQFF.

This clonotype turned up a few times. The rearrangement uses TRBV27 and TRBJ2-7, with 7 nucleotides matching TRBD1. Germline values: CDR1 MNHEY, CDR2 SMNVEV (reference sequence). The CDR3 has 14 amino acids. J was trimmed by 5 bases and V by 7 bases; bases with no gene match: 11. The CDR3: CASKLTGKVNEQYF. The DNA of the CDR3 is TGTGCCAGCAAACTGACAGGGAAGGTCAACGAGCAGTACTTC.

This chain connects TRBV28 to TRBJ2-5; 7 positions match TRBD2. This CDR3 is 17 amino acids long. Trimming cost V 3 bases and J 0 bases; bases outside gene matches: 10. Germline CDR1 reads MDHEN; CDR2 reads SYDVKM. DNA for the CDR3: TGTGCCAGCAGTTTCTTCCGGGAGGCGGGGTACCAAGAGACCCAGTACTTC. It yields the protein CASSFFREAGYQETQYF.

This clonotype has a handful of counts. The rearrangement joins TRBV5-1 to TRBJ2-4; D tentatively fits TRBD1 or TRBD2 (5 bases each). The assigned J gene may be wrong: the sequence end matches TRBJ2-7 better. The CDR3 sequence is 12 residues long. The germline V gene encodes CDR1 SGHRS and CDR2 YFSETQ. CDR3 nucleotide sequence: TGCGCCAGCAGCTACGGGACGGACGAGCAGTACTTC. Translated, it gives CASSYGTDEQYF.

The chain couples TRBV28 to TRBJ2-5; TRBD1 aligns across 7 bases. The CDR3 consists of 16 residues. From germline, CDR1 is MDHEN and CDR2 SYDVKM. Losses at the gene ends were 5 bases for V and 0 bases for J; bases not matched to a gene: 9. For the CDR3, the DNA is TGTGCCAGCAGTAGGACAGGTCCTATTTACCAAGAGACCCAGTACTTC. Its translation is CASSRTGPIYQETQYF.